The 29 T cell receptor beta chains presented below share a single source sample, sequenced in a study of OX40 agonist ivuxolimab in advanced cancers. Data came from immunoSEQ multiplex PCR; TCRdb stores just in-frame clones and leaves some out. The sample gives tens of thousands of clones, 89% of which show up once; 0.33% is in the top ten. This sample comprised CD4+ or CD8+ T cells sorted from blood, obtained in a trial of the OX40 agonist ivuxolimab. Receptor source: an adult with an advanced solid tumor such as melanoma, head and neck, liver or kidney cancer.

The V and J genes are TRBV12-5 and TRBJ2-5, with 9 bases that match TRBD2. The V gene end was trimmed by 3 bases and the J gene end by 5 bases; junction bases not matched to a gene: 1. The CDR3 is 13 amino acids. The germline CDR1 and CDR2 sequences are LGHNT and FRNRAP. The CDR3 region is CASGLAGGETQYF. The CDR3 bases are TGTGCTAGTGGTTTAGCGGGAGGCGAGACCCAGTACTTC.

The chain has TRBV5-4 and TRBJ2-2; tentatively, D is TRBD2 (6 bases). V lost 0 bases and J 3 bases, leaving 12 bases between the germline ends. The germline CDR1 and CDR2 sequences are SGHNT and YYREEE (reference sequence). CDR3 length equals 16 residues. CDR3 in amino acids: CASSLASGSYTGELFF. In DNA, the CDR3 is TGTGCCAGCAGCTTGGCGAGCGGGTCGTACACCGGGGAGCTGTTTTTT.

This chain links TRBV19 with TRBJ2-1; 16 bases are a match to TRBD2. The CDR3 is made up of 20 amino acids. V shed 0 bases and J 7 bases; nucleotides not matched to a gene: 12. Germline-derived CDR1 and CDR2 are LNHDA and SQIVND (reference sequence). Here the CDR3 DNA reads TGTGCCAGTAGTATAGAGAATCGAGGGGGACTAGCGGGAGGGTGGAATGAGCAGTTCTTC. Translated: CASSIENRGGLAGGWNEQFF.

The chain recombines TRBV5-1 with TRBJ1-3; D remains ambiguous. The germline V and J ends were trimmed by 0 bases and 0 bases, with 10 bases remaining between them. Germline CDR1 is SGHRS and CDR2 is YFSETQ. The CDR3 spans 16 residues. Here the CDR3 reads CASSLVPDDSGNTIYF. CDR3 DNA: TGCGCCAGCAGCTTGGTCCCGGATGACTCTGGAAACACCATATATTTT.

The chain has TRBV6-1 and TRBJ2-7; D is unresolved. V dropped 2 bases and J dropped 2 bases, with 4 bases sitting between them. Germline loops: CDR1 MNHNS, CDR2 SASEGT. The CDR3 consists of 12 residues. The CDR3 protein is CASSERAYEQYF. The CDR3 coding sequence is TGTGCCAGCAGTGAAAGGGCCTACGAGCAGTACTTC.

This clone occurred once. The rearrangement joins TRBV7-8 to TRBJ1-1; tentatively, D is TRBD1 (5 bases). The CDR3 is 16 residues long. CDR1 SGHVS and CDR2 FQNEAQ come from the germline V gene. V lost 2 bases to trimming and J lost 4 bases, with 17 bases between them. The CDR3 loop reads CASSLILGGAVTEAFF. The CDR3 DNA reads TGTGCCAGCAGCTTAATTCTTGGAGGGGCAGTCACTGAAGCTTTCTTT. Full variable domain (rest looked up from reference TRBV7-8 and TRBJ1-1): GAGVSQSPRYKVAKRGQDVALRCDPISGHVSLFWYQQALGQGPEFLTYFQNEAQLDKSGLPSDRFFAERPEGSVSTLKIQRTQQEDSAVYLCASSLILGGAVTEAFFGQGTRLTVV.

The chain carries TRBV19 and TRBJ2-2; D call uncertain. CDR3 length: 12 amino acids. The V and J ends lost 3 bases and 6 bases respectively, with 5 bases between them. Germline V gene sequence: CDR1 LNHDA, CDR2 SQIVND (reference sequence). The CDR3 bases are TGTGCCAGTAGTATGCTAGCCGGGGAGCTGTTTTTT. Protein product: CASSMLAGELFF.

V is TRBV5-1 and J is TRBJ1-1; D might be TRBD1 (5 bases). Trimming removed 0 bases from V and 5 bases from J, with 14 bases in between. The CDR3 has 15 residues. The germline CDR1 and CDR2 sequences are SGHRS and YFSETQ. Here the CDR3 reads CASSLAGRARTEAFF. In nucleotides, the CDR3 is TGCGCCAGCAGCTTGGCTGGCAGGGCGAGAACTGAAGCTTTCTTT.

The rearrangement joins TRBV7-9 to TRBJ2-1, with D perhaps TRBD1 or TRBD2 (5 bases each). CDR1 is SEHNR and CDR2 is FQNEAQ in the germline V gene (reference sequence). V lost 1 base and J lost 6, with 22 bases in between. This CDR3 is built from 18 residues. In DNA, the CDR3 is TGTGCCAGCAGCTTAGAATCTATCGGGACGCCGTTCGTCAATGAGCAGTTCTTC. This sequence encodes CASSLESIGTPFVNEQFF.

The chain recombines TRBV7-2 with TRBJ1-2; D gene uncertain. CDR1 and CDR2 (germline): SGHTA, FQGNSA. This CDR3 spans 13 amino acids. Trimming cost V 1 base and J 2 bases, with 5 bases left between them. For the CDR3, the DNA is TGTGCCAGCAGCTTAGATGCGAACTATGGCTACACCTTC. Amino acid sequence: CASSLDANYGYTF.

This clone was picked up one time. Here the CDR3 DNA reads TGTGCCAGCTCACCGACCCCCACAGATACGCAGTATTTT. Its protein product is CASSPTPTDTQYF. The rearrangement uses TRBV18 and TRBJ2-3, with D unclear. Germline V gene sequence: CDR1 KGHSH, CDR2 LQKENI. The CDR3 length is 13 residues. The ends were cut back, 3 bases at V and 2 bases at J, with 6 bases in the middle.

The table lists this clone with a count of one. The chain couples TRBV11-3 to TRBJ2-2; TRBD2 agrees at 10 bases. Unmatched junction bases numbered 3, after V lost 5 bases and J lost 0 bases. Germline CDR1 is SGHNT and CDR2 is YENEEA. CDR3 size: 16 residues. The CDR3 DNA is TGTGCCAGCAGCCGAGCGGGAGGGCCGAACACCGGGGAGCTGTTTTTT. The encoded protein is CASSRAGGPNTGELFF.

This clone appeared once. This chain joins TRBV9 and TRBJ2-1; 12 nucleotides align to TRBD2. Unmatched junction bases numbered 3, after V lost 3 bases and J lost 2 bases. Germline CDR1 reads SGDLS; CDR2 reads YYNGEE. The CDR3 covers 16 residues. CDR3 DNA: TGTGCCAGCAGCGCCCTAGCGGGAGGGCCCTACAATGAGCAGTTCTTC. Its protein product is CASSALAGGPYNEQFF.

This chain connects TRBV6-5 to TRBJ2-3; TRBD2 matches 11 bases. Per germline, CDR1 MNHEY and CDR2 SVGAGI. Trimming removed 10 bases from V and 6 bases from J; junction bases left unmatched: 12. The CDR3 loop spans 15 amino acids. Written as DNA, the CDR3 is TGTGCCACCCATTTAGCGGGAGGGCCGGGGGATACGCAGTATTTT. Amino acid sequence: CATHLAGGPGDTQYF.

The chain couples TRBV5-1 to TRBJ1-2, with 7 nucleotides matching TRBD1. Germline assignment: CDR1 SGHRS and CDR2 YFSETQ. The CDR3 is 15 amino acids. Trimming removed 3 bases from V and 4 bases from J; junction bases left unmatched: 9. The DNA for the CDR3 is TGCGCCAGCAGCTCCGCCCAGGGACAGATCTATGGCTACACCTTC. Amino acids: CASSSAQGQIYGYTF.

The gene calls are TRBV12-5 and TRBJ2-5; a possible D gene is TRBD1 (6 bases). CDR3 length: 13 residues. With 6 bases removed from V and 3 bases from J, the gap between germline ends came to 11 bases. Germline-derived CDR1 and CDR2 are LGHNT and FRNRAP. CDR3 protein: CASGQGTKETQYF. The DNA for the CDR3 is TGTGCTAGTGGGCAGGGGACGAAAGAGACCCAGTACTTC.

The chain uses TRBV2 and TRBJ1-2, with 7 bases identical to TRBD1. Germline-derived CDR1 and CDR2 are SNHLY and FYNNEI. This CDR3 has 15 residues. V dropped 9 bases and J dropped 0; count of bases not matched to a gene: 10. CDR3 nucleotides: TGTGCCAGGCCGTCAAAGACAGGGTCTAACTATGGCTACACCTTC. As protein: CARPSKTGSNYGYTF. Together with reference TRBV2 and TRBJ1-2, the CDR3 gives the full variable domain: EPEVTQTPSHQVTQMGQEVILRCVPISNHLYFYWYRQILGQKVEFLVSFYNNEISEKSEIFDDQFSVERPDGSNFTLKIRSTKLEDSAMYFCARPSKTGSNYGYTFGSGTRLTVV.

The chain couples TRBV5-1 to TRBJ1-2; maybe TRBD1 (5 bases). Germline-derived CDR1 and CDR2 are SGHRS and YFSETQ. V was pared by 1 base and J by 4 bases, with 11 bases between. The CDR3 length is 14 residues. The CDR3 region has the DNA TGCGCCAGCAGCTTGTCTGTCAGGGCCTATGGCTACACCTTC. It encodes CASSLSVRAYGYTF.

The gene calls are TRBV2 and TRBJ2-7; D possibly corresponds to TRBD1 (6 bases). The CDR3 is 11 residues long. V lost 5 bases, J lost 9 bases, and 11 bases lay in between. Germline V gene sequence: CDR1 SNHLY, CDR2 FYNNEI. The CDR3 DNA sequence: TGTGCCAGCAGTCCCAGGGGCTCGCAGTACTTC. As protein: CASSPRGSQYF.

V and J are TRBV5-1 and TRBJ1-2; TRBD1 matches 7 bases. With V trimmed by 7 bases and J by 5 bases, 29 bases remained unmatched. Germline lookup yields CDR1 SGHRS and CDR2 YFSETQ. The CDR3 has 20 residues. The CDR3 sequence is CASGKSSTLSPNRGLYGYTF. The CDR3 DNA follows: TGCGCCAGCGGTAAATCCTCGACCCTGTCCCCCAACAGGGGACTATATGGCTACACCTTC.

This chain links TRBV9 with TRBJ1-1, with a possible D match to TRBD1 (5 bases). The CDR3 sequence is 18 residues long. Trimming pared 0 bases from V and 1 base from J, leaving 19 bases between. Germline V gene data show CDR1 as SGDLS and CDR2 as YYNGEE. The CDR3 loop reads CASSVAAWARAGNTEAFF. CDR3 DNA: TGTGCCAGCAGCGTAGCGGCCTGGGCCAGGGCGGGGAACACTGAAGCTTTCTTT.

V is TRBV7-9 and J is TRBJ1-1, with TRBD1 matching over 9 bases. The V gene's germline CDR1 is SEHNR and CDR2 FQNEAQ (reference sequence). The CDR3 is 15 amino acids. V trimming: 5 bases; J trimming: 2 bases; junction bases outside the gene matches: 6. The CDR3: CASSGWTGVNTEAFF. CDR3 nucleotide sequence: TGTGCCAGCAGCGGATGGACAGGGGTCAACACTGAAGCTTTCTTT.

V and J are TRBV5-6 and TRBJ2-1, with 11 bases lining up with TRBD1. The CDR3 spans 19 residues. Trimming took 0 bases from V and 6 from J; bases not matched to a gene: 14. The germline gives CDR1 SGHDT, CDR2 YYEEEE. CDR3 nucleotides: TGTGCCAGCAGCTTGGCTCTGGGACAGGGGGGTAGAACAGGCAATGAGCAGTTCTTC. It encodes CASSLALGQGGRTGNEQFF. Based on the CDR3 plus reference TRBV5-6 and TRBJ2-1, the full variable domain is DAGVTQSPTHLIKTRGQQVTLRCSPKSGHDTVSWYQQALGQGPQFIFQYYEEEERQRGNFPDRFSGHQFPNYSSELNVNALLLGDSALYLCASSLALGQGGRTGNEQFFGPGTRLTVL.

The chain employs TRBV6-5 and TRBJ2-5; a weak D match, TRBD2 (5 bases). V was cut by 6 bases and J by 7 bases, with 15 bases left in between. Germline-derived CDR1 and CDR2 are MNHEY and SVGAGI. The CDR3 consists of 13 residues. CDR3 region: CASSLGLEGTQYF. The CDR3 bases are TGTGCCAGCAGCTTAGGACTGGAAGGGACCCAGTACTTC.

This clone came up a few times. As DNA, the CDR3 is TGTGCCATCACCCTATCAGGGGACGCGACCTATGGCTACACCTTC. As protein: CAITLSGDATYGYTF. This rearrangement joins TRBV10-3 to TRBJ1-2, with a possible D match to TRBD1 (6 bases). In germline, CDR1 is ENHRY, CDR2 SYGVKD. The CDR3 spans 15 residues. Trimming removed 7 bases from V and 4 bases from J, with 19 bases in between.

This clone was recorded once. V gene TRBV29-1 combines with J gene TRBJ1-3; a weak D match, TRBD1 (6 bases). The V gene's germline CDR1 is SQVTM and CDR2 ANQGSEA. This CDR3 comprises 15 residues. V dropped 4 bases and J dropped 1 base, with 14 bases sitting between them. In nucleotides, the CDR3 is TGCAGCGTTGGACAGGATAGGGTTTCTGGAAACACCATATATTTT. Translating gives CSVGQDRVSGNTIYF.

This sequence joins TRBV4-1 and TRBJ2-2; D may match TRBD1 or TRBD2 (5 bases each). CDR1 and CDR2 from the germline V gene are MGHRA and YSYEKL. V dropped 1 base and J dropped 3 bases, with 12 bases sitting between them. This CDR3 is built from 16 residues. CDR3 protein: CASSQAPGPDTGELFF. The CDR3 nucleotides read TGCGCCAGCAGCCAAGCGCCGGGGCCGGACACCGGGGAGCTGTTTTTT.

V and J are TRBV28 and TRBJ1-5; D is unresolved. Trimming took 6 bases from V and 6 from J, leaving 9 bases between them. This CDR3 is built from 12 residues. The germline CDR1 and CDR2 sequences are MDHEN and SYDVKM. The chain's CDR3 is CASRSPSQPQHF. CDR3 sequence (DNA): TGTGCCAGCAGAAGTCCGTCTCAGCCCCAGCATTTT. Together with reference TRBV28 and TRBJ1-5, the CDR3 gives the full variable domain: DVKVTQSSRYLVKRTGEKVFLECVQDMDHENMFWYRQDPGLGLRLIYFSYDVKMKEKGDIPEGYSVSREKKERFSLILESASTNQTSMYLCASRSPSQPQHFGDGTRLSIL.

This clone turned up a few times. The CDR3 DNA sequence: TGTGCCTGGAGTGTACAGGGCCGGGAGGGGGAAAAACTGTTTTTT. Amino acids: CAWSVQGREGEKLFF. The chain carries TRBV30 and TRBJ1-4; weak D call: TRBD1 (6 bases). V was clipped by 0 bases and J by 8 bases, with 16 bases between them. The germline V gene encodes CDR1 GTSNPN and CDR2 SVGIG (reference sequence). The CDR3 is made up of 15 amino acids.